The TCR beta chain under discussion was sequenced for a study of CD8 T cells in ankylosing spondylitis. Overall study results and limits: Disease-linked clones were reportedly significantly enriched in matched ankylosing spondylitis synovial fluid. With a CD8+ phenotype, disease-linked clones were relatively rare in peripheral blood. Earlier literature documents some of the motif variants in reactive arthritis synovial fluid and blood.

Making the TCR beta libraries involved quantitative 5'-RACE with molecular barcodes. TCRdb used MiXCR to reprocess the 5' RACE reads, holding one entry per CDR3 protein. The sample lists around 250,000 distinct CDR3 sequences; 9.5% to 12% were seen once. This clonotype occurred many times. As yet, its antigen is unknown. The TCR was taken from a male donor with ankylosing spondylitis or in good health (not recorded which). Sample: blood, either unsorted or a sorted T cell fraction (not recorded which).

CDR3 protein: CASSLFWSSYNEQFF. CDR3 nucleotide sequence: TGCGCCAGCAGCTTGTTTTGGAGCTCCTACAATGAGCAGTTCTTC. This rearrangement joins TRBV5-1 to TRBJ2-1; D gene uncertain. The germline CDR1 and CDR2 sequences are SGHRS and YFSETQ. V lost 1 base, J lost 0 bases, and 8 bases lay in between. The CDR3 runs to 15 residues.